These T cell receptor beta chains were read from a single sample in a study of blood T cells in healthy people across ages. Via MiXCR, TCRdb re-called the 5' RACE reads, giving one row per CDR3 protein. The data hold about 640,000 distinct CDR3 sequences, with under 70% observed a single time. Sequencing input: blood. All receptors derive from a man aged 55 to 69 in good health. The CDR3 runs from the conserved cysteine through the conserved F or W. The D gene is left open where the match is weak. Not all rows give a size; the values are once, few, many and, for expanded clones, a class.

j_call | d_call | clone_size | v_call | cdr3_nt | cdr3_aa
TRBJ1-2 | TRBD1 | - | TRBV20-1 | TGCAGTGCTAGGACGGACAGGGGAGATAACTATGGCTACACCTTC | CSARTDRGDNYGYTF
TRBJ2-7 | - | few | TRBV20-1 | TGCAGTGCTGCCCGACAGGTAGCCTCCTACGAGCAGTACTTC | CSAARQVASYEQYF
TRBJ2-5 | TRBD2 | - | TRBV11-2 | TGTGCCAGCAGCTTCGGGGGGGCCGGGACCCAGTACTTC | CASSFGGAGTQYF
TRBJ2-7 | - | - | TRBV25-1 | TGTGCCAGCAGTGCGAGCTCGGAGGTTTCCTACGAGCAGTACTTC | CASSASSEVSYEQYF
TRBJ2-5 | - | - | TRBV6-5 | TGTGCCAGCAGTTACGGCAGCTGGTACCAAGAGACCCAGTACTTC | CASSYGSWYQETQYF
TRBJ2-3 | - | few | TRBV29-1 | TGCAGCGTTCACAAACCCGGGACTGTCGGCCTGTATACGCAGTATTTT | CSVHKPGTVGLYTQYF
TRBJ2-1 | - | - | TRBV13 | TGTGCCAGCAGCTTTTACGACAATGAGCAGTTCTTC | CASSFYDNEQFF
TRBJ2-1 | - | few | TRBV2 | TGTGCCAGCAGGGTTCATATACCCAATGAGCAGTTCTTC | CASRVHIPNEQFF
TRBJ2-5 | - | - | TRBV4-1 | TGCGCCAGCAGCCAAGCCTCCCGGGGGCAACAAGAGACCCAGTACTTC | CASSQASRGQQETQYF
TRBJ2-5 | TRBD2 | - | TRBV4-1 | TGCGCCAGCAGCCTCGGACAAGCGGGGCTCCAAGAGACCCAGTACTTC | CASSLGQAGLQETQYF
TRBJ2-7 | TRBD2 | - | TRBV12-3/TRBV12-4 | TGTGCCACCGAGACTAGCGTCTACGAGCAGTACTTC | CATETSVYEQYF
TRBJ1-3 | - | - | TRBV2 | TGTGCCGCCCACCGGGGCCACGGAAACACCATATATTTT | CAAHRGHGNTIYF
TRBJ2-7 | - | - | TRBV7-6 | TGTGCCAGCAGAGAGTTAACCTACGAGCAGTACTTC | CASRELTYEQYF
TRBJ2-7 | - | - | TRBV20-1 | TGCAGTGCTAGAGCCGCAGACAGGACAGTATACGAGCAGTACTTC | CSARAADRTVYEQYF
TRBJ2-7 | TRBD1 | many | TRBV25-1 | TGTGCCACCAGGGGGACAGGGGTCTACGAGCAGTACTTC | CATRGTGVYEQYF
TRBJ2-5 | TRBD2 | - | TRBV12-3/TRBV12-4 | TGTGCCTGCAGTTTACATAGCGGGGGTCGAGAGACCCAGTACTTC | CACSLHSGGRETQYF
TRBJ1-1 | - | - | TRBV9 | TGTGCCAGCAGCGTAGGGGAGGGCGAAGCTTTCTTT | CASSVGEGEAFF
TRBJ1-4 | TRBD1 | - | TRBV9 | TGTGCCAGCAGCGAAGGGACAGCCAATAATGAAAAACTGTTTTTT | CASSEGTANNEKLFF
TRBJ1-2 | TRBD1 | - | TRBV7-9 | TGTGCCAGCAGGATGGGACAGGGGAGGGATGGCTACACCTTC | CASRMGQGRDGYTF
TRBJ2-2 | TRBD2 | - | TRBV2 | TGTGCCAGCAAAGGACTAGCGGGGCCAACCGGGGAGCTGTTTTTT | CASKGLAGPTGELFF
TRBJ2-5 | - | - | TRBV20-1 | TGCAGTGCAAGGAGACAGCCAGAGACCCAGTACTTC | CSARRQPETQYF
TRBJ1-5 | - | - | TRBV20-1 | TGCAGTGCTAGGATATCAGGGTATCAGCCCCAGCATTTT | CSARISGYQPQHF
TRBJ2-7 | - | - | TRBV4-1 | TGCGCCAGCAGCCAGACTGCCGGGGAACGTCACGAGCAGTACTTC | CASSQTAGERHEQYF
TRBJ2-7 | TRBD2 | - | TRBV3-1 | TGTGCCAGCAGCCAAGCTGGCGGGGGGTGCGAGCAGTACTTC | CASSQAGGGCEQYF
TRBJ1-2 | - | - | TRBV5-1 | TGCGCCAGCAAGGTTCGGGAGGGAAGCGCCTTAGGCTACACCTTC | CASKVREGSALGYTF
TRBJ1-6 | TRBD1 | - | TRBV7-8 | TGTGCCAGCAGCCCCGGACAGGGGAATAATTCACCCCCCCACTTT | CASSPGQGNNSPPHF
TRBJ1-3 | - | once | TRBV4-1 | TGCGCCAGCAGCCAAGTTGGGGGATTAGTTGGAAACACCATATATTTT | CASSQVGGLVGNTIYF
TRBJ2-1 | - | - | TRBV27 | TGTGCCAGCAGTTCCATAGCGGCAATGCATGAGCAGTTCTTC | CASSSIAAMHEQFF
TRBJ1-2 | - | few | TRBV4-1 | TGCGCCAGCAGCTACCCGGCCGGGGGGGACTATGGCTACACCTTC | CASSYPAGGDYGYTF
TRBJ2-7 | TRBD2 | - | TRBV10-3 | TGTGCCATCAGTGAGGCGGCTAGCGGGGGCTACGAGCAGTACTTC | CAISEAASGGYEQYF
TRBJ2-5 | TRBD1 | many | TRBV11-2 | TGTGCCAGCAGCACGGACAGGGGAAGAGAGACCCAGTACTTC | CASSTDRGRETQYF
TRBJ1-2 | TRBD1 | - | TRBV20-1 | TGCAGTGCTAGAGACAGGGGGCCTCAAGCCTTCTATGGCTACACCTTC | CSARDRGPQAFYGYTF
TRBJ1-2 | - | - | TRBV20-1 | TGCAGTGCTAGAGATCCGAGGGGAGGGTCCTATGGCTACACCTTC | CSARDPRGGSYGYTF
TRBJ2-7 | - | - | TRBV20-1 | TGCAGTGCTAGGGGATTCAGGGTCCACGAGCAGTACTTC | CSARGFRVHEQYF
TRBJ2-7 | - | - | TRBV15 | TGTGCCACCAGCAGAGATCAATTCGAGCAGTACTTC | CATSRDQFEQYF
TRBJ1-6 | TRBD1 | few | TRBV5-8 | TGTGCCAGCAGCTGGGACAGGCGTAATTCACCCCTCCACTTT | CASSWDRRNSPLHF
TRBJ2-5 | - | - | TRBV10-3 | TGTGCCACGAGGTCGGGTAATCAGGGAGAGACCCAGTACTTC | CATRSGNQGETQYF
TRBJ2-1 | - | few | TRBV15 | TGTGCCACCAGCAGAGCTCGGGAAGCCAATGAGCAGTTCTTC | CATSRAREANEQFF